A selection of T cell receptor beta chains follows, all from one sample in a study of T cells in Graves' hyperthyroidism and ophthalmopathy. TCRdb recomputed calls from the multiplex PCR reads with MiXCR, one row per CDR3 protein. The sample holds 650,000 to 750,000 distinct CDR3 sequences, approximately 15% seen once. Sequencing input: blood. The receptors originated from a woman in her late teens or twenties with Graves' hyperthyroidism. CDR3s include the opening cysteine and the closing phenylalanine or tryptophan. The order of the fields is J gene, D gene, V gene, clone size, CDR3 DNA, CDR3 protein. The D gene is left open where the match is weak. Rows give clone size only sometimes, using once, few, many, or a class for an expanded clone.

TRBJ2-5 - TRBV12-3/TRBV12-4 many TGTGCCAGCAGTTTTAGTCAAGAGACCCAGTACTTC CASSFSQETQYF
TRBJ2-1 TRBD2 TRBV13 - TGTGCCAGCAGCTCACTAGCGGGAGACTACAATGAGCAGTTCTTC CASSSLAGDYNEQFF
TRBJ1-1 TRBD1 TRBV6-2/TRBV6-3 - TGTGCCAGCAGCCGTCCCGGGACAGGGGGCACTGAAGCTTTCTTT CASSRPGTGGTEAFF
TRBJ2-3 TRBD2 TRBV7-3 few TGTGCCAGCAGCGAGCCGGGGGGTAGCGCAGATACGCAGTATTTT CASSEPGGSADTQYF
TRBJ2-7 - TRBV5-1 - TGCGCCAGCAGCCCCAGGGTACGAGGGGACGAGCAGTACTTC CASSPRVRGDEQYF
TRBJ2-7 TRBD1 TRBV7-9 many TGTGCCAGCAGGGGGCCAGGGACAGTCTCCTACGAGCAGTACTTC CASRGPGTVSYEQYF
TRBJ2-2 TRBD2 TRBV20-1 - TGCAGTGCTAGAACTAGCGGGAGATCCGGGGAGCTGTTTTTT CSARTSGRSGELFF
TRBJ2-5 TRBD1 TRBV7-9 few TGTGCCAGCAACAACCGACAGGGGAGGTCAGGGACCCAGTACTTC CASNNRQGRSGTQYF
TRBJ1-3 - TRBV18 - TGTGCCAGCTCACTGTCGGGTGGAAGAAACACCATATATTTT CASSLSGGRNTIYF
TRBJ1-1 - TRBV11-2 many TGTGCCAGCAGCTTAGACATGTCCCGGGTAAAGGGTACTGAAGCTTTCTTT CASSLDMSRVKGTEAFF
TRBJ1-1 - TRBV20-1 many TGCAGTGCTAGAGCAGGGCGACTTAACACTGAAGCTTTCTTT CSARAGRLNTEAFF
TRBJ1-1 - TRBV29-1 few TGCAGCGTTGAACCTTCAGGGATAGGTGAAGCTTTCTTT CSVEPSGIGEAFF